The T cell receptor (beta chain) under discussion was sequenced for a study of blood T cell repertoires in COVID-19. For the study at large: Sites across the United States, Italy and Spain contributed samples from acute and convalescent COVID-19. T cells, B-cell-depleted T cells, or PBMCs supplied cDNA or gDNA.

Germline V gives CDR1 MDHEN, CDR2 SYDVKM. The CDR3 is made up of 13 amino acids. The V end lost 3 bases, the J end lost 4 bases, and 10 bases lay between the germline ends. In the source study's methods: Estimates of nucleated cell counts were drawn from the amplification of reference gene primers. Sequenced by immunoSEQ multiplex PCR; TCRdb stores in-frame clones only, minus some. From that table come the V and J calls and clone size; the DNA was used to work out D and trimming. This sample carries over 100,000 clones, roughly three quarters of them seen once, and the ten largest clones take about 1.9%. This clone is deemed medium-sized.

The source material was peripheral blood. The chain is built from TRBV28 and TRBJ2-7; TRBD1 might be the D (6 bases). The clonotype was recovered from a woman in her 70s with acute or convalescent COVID-19. This CDR3 reads CASSFLGAYEQYF. The CDR3 DNA follows: TGTGCCAGCAGTTTTCTGGGGGCGTACGAGCAGTACTTC.